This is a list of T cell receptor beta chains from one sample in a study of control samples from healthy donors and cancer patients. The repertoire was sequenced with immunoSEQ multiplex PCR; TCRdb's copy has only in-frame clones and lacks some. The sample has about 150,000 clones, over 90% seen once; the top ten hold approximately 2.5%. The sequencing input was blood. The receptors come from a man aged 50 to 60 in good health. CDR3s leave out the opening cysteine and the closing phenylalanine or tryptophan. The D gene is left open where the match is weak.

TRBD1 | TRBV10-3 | AINHPGQGSYEQY
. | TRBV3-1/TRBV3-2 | ASSLSIRDYEQY
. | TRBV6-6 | ASSQGGEISNQPQH
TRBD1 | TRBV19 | ASSSYRGDDEQY
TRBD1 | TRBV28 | ASSLPTGVGGEQY
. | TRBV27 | ASSPRTVSYEQY
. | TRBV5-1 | ASSRDKTYGYT
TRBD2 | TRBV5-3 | ARSLGSGRMNEQY
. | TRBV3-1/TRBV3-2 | ASSHRETQY
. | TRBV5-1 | ASSLVGRQETQY
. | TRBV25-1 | ASSEGNEQF
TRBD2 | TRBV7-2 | ASSGFPGGGTDTQY
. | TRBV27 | ASSLSMPAGNSNQPQH
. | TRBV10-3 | AISRDLSGYT
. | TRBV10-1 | ASGDGYEKLF
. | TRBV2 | ASKGDLSSYNEQF
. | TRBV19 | ASSMGSYSGNTIY
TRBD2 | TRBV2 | ASNLGGLAGGTTGELF
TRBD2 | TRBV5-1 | ASSPSGRERDIQY
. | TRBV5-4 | ASSSQGGNSPLH
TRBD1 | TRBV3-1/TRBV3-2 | ASSQRSTGFADTQY
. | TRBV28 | ASRVTGGAEAF
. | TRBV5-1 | ASSTARANEKLF
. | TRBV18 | ASSPSLGIGREKLF
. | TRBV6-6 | ASSRLLRAPPGNTIY
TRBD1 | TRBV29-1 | SVGQGDGYT
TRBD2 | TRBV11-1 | ASSFASGRSETQY
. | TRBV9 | ASSVGGPETQY
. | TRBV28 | ASHIVGQMKTEAF
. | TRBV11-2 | ASSPQPGANEKLF
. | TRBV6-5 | ASSRGEGNYGYT
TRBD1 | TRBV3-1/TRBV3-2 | ASSSTTGGLDGYT
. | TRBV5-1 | ASKADEIKKLQY
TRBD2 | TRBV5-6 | ASSRTSGRTDTQY
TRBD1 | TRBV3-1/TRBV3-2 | ASGRDSGQRVF
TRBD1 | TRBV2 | ATSPEGTGLGGYT
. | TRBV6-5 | ASSYGLGRGGEAF
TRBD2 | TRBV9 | ASSGAWTSGTDTQY
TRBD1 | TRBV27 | ASASVGAGGPKTQY
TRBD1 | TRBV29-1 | SVVGTAGNTIY
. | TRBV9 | ASSVGFASETQY
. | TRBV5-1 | ASSFSLGSAGELF
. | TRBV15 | ATKRGTLGTDTQY
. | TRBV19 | ASRLIWESHGYT
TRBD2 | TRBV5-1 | ASAAGTTNYEQY
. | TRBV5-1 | ASSLDRGSKH
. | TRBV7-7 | ASSLGAGQETQY
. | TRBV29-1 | SVRGARSTDTQY
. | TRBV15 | ATSRHPLPEAF
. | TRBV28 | ASSFGGRYNEQF
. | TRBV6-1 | ASSETANYGYT
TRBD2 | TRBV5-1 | ASMGEGRETQY